Sequencing of this T cell receptor (beta chain) was carried out in a study of OX40 agonist ivuxolimab in advanced cancers. Trimming took 6 bases from V and 4 from J, leaving 12 bases between them. Germline CDR1 reads MNHEY; CDR2 reads SVGAGI. This CDR3 spans 14 amino acids. Generated by immunoSEQ multiplex PCR, the TCRdb table keeps only in-frame clones and is missing some. The data contain 70,000 to 95,000 clones, about 90% of them singletons. Sample: CD4+ or CD8+ T cells sorted from blood, taken in a trial of the OX40 agonist ivuxolimab. J is TRBJ2-2 and V is TRBV6-5; tentatively, D is TRBD1 (5 bases). This TCR derives from an adult with an advanced solid tumor such as melanoma, head and neck, liver or kidney cancer. The CDR3 DNA follows: TGTGCCAGCAGACCAGGGTTCTCCACCGGGGAGCTGTTTTTT. Protein sequence: CASRPGFSTGELFF.